This paragraph covers one T cell receptor (beta chain) sequence. Its specificity is unknown. The entry originates in a study of a mutant IDH1 vaccine in newly diagnosed glioma. Germline CDR1 is MGHRA and CDR2 is YSYEKL. Trimming left V 4 bases short and J 7 bases short, with 13 bases between. The length of the CDR3 is 14 residues. Documented time point: week 35, safety follow-up. Doses consisted of 300 ug of mutant IDH1 20-mer peptide each, paired with topical imiquimod. The protocol was immunoSEQ multiplex PCR, while the TCRdb copy is restricted to in-frame clones and leaves out a portion. The sample contains 45,000 to 60,000 clones, 88% of which appear only once.

This receptor was obtained from a woman in her thirties or forties with glioma. The genes are TRBV4-1 and TRBJ1-4; D remains unclear. Sequencing was performed on PBMCs, taken from a glioma patient whose treatment included an IDH1 peptide vaccine. The CDR3 DNA reads TGCGCCAGCAGCCCTGGGGAGATAGGTGAAAAACTGTTTTTT. Translating it yields CASSPGEIGEKLFF.